These T cell receptor beta chains were read from a single sample in a study of OX40 agonist ivuxolimab in advanced cancers. The table came from immunoSEQ multiplex PCR; TCRdb's copy has only in-frame clones and leaves some out. The sample records about 77,000 clones, around 82% being singletons. Sequences were derived from CD4+ or CD8+ T cells sorted from blood, sampled in a trial of the OX40 agonist ivuxolimab. These receptors all stem from an adult with an advanced solid tumor such as melanoma, head and neck, liver or kidney cancer. Each CDR3 is given without its conserved first and last residue. A clone size is listed for some rows: how often the clone was seen (once, few, many), or a class if it is expanded.

J	V	size	length	CDR3
TRBJ2-7	TRBV5-1	.	12	ANTSTGSSYEQY
TRBJ2-7	TRBV6-5	.	13	ASSYGIHRGGEQY
TRBJ2-7	TRBV10-3	.	13	AISGSRDLSYEQY
TRBJ2-7	TRBV7-2	few	13	ASSPTTGPLYEQY
TRBJ1-2	TRBV12-5	.	12	ASGFGGQGNGYT
TRBJ1-4	TRBV2	.	13	ASSKGTATNEKLF
TRBJ1-1	TRBV6-5	once	12	ASTLGAKNTEAF
TRBJ2-7	TRBV7-9	.	13	ASSPETGLVYEQY
TRBJ2-7	TRBV6-6	once	11	ASSYNPRDEQY
TRBJ1-5	TRBV7-9	once	12	ASSLGGMHQPQH
TRBJ2-5	TRBV7-8	.	11	ASSFREEETQY
TRBJ2-5	TRBV19	.	13	ASSKRTGGVETQY
TRBJ1-1	TRBV28	.	9	ASSHPRGAF
TRBJ1-1	TRBV2	.	14	ASSELRTGTNTEAF
TRBJ2-5	TRBV30	.	12	AWSVLRGAETQY
TRBJ2-1	TRBV10-3	.	13	ATRSLAGDPNEQF
TRBJ1-5	TRBV15	.	12	ATSFRQGDQPQH
TRBJ2-5	TRBV6-5	once	12	ARPFPPEVETQY
TRBJ1-6	TRBV11-3	.	14	ASSLDRRGFNSPLH
TRBJ2-5	TRBV18	.	13	ASSPPGQLQETQY
TRBJ2-3	TRBV5-5	.	13	ASSTGQGTQDTQY
TRBJ2-1	TRBV30	.	12	AWSGLAGVNEQF
TRBJ2-7	TRBV28	.	16	ASSQNPGLAGVGYEQY
TRBJ1-3	TRBV6-1	.	13	ASSEGPHSGNTIY
TRBJ2-7	TRBV6-1	few	12	ASSEWAGVAEQY
TRBJ2-7	TRBV11-3	.	12	ASSPTSLAYEQY
TRBJ2-3	TRBV28	.	13	ASSRGGASTDTQY
TRBJ2-3	TRBV7-2	.	13	ASSPGPAGPDTQY
TRBJ2-7	TRBV11-1	.	13	ASSPKASGAYEQY